This entry lists 31 T cell receptor beta chains sequenced from one sample in a study of OX40 agonist ivuxolimab in advanced cancers. Produced via immunoSEQ multiplex PCR; TCRdb's table is partial and in-frame only. The sample has 49,000 or so clones, around 84% seen once. This sample comprised CD4+ or CD8+ T cells sorted from blood, obtained in a trial of the OX40 agonist ivuxolimab. All receptors derive from an adult with an advanced solid tumor such as melanoma, head and neck, liver or kidney cancer.

The chain carries TRBV6-6 and TRBJ2-2; D remains unclear. In germline, CDR1 is MNHNY, CDR2 SVGAGI (reference sequence). The V and J ends lost 6 bases and 4 bases respectively, with 6 bases between them. The CDR3 has 12 amino acids. The CDR3 sequence is CASSPSTGELFF. Written as DNA, the CDR3 is TGTGCCAGCAGCCCGTCCACCGGGGAGCTGTTTTTT.

This clone came up a few times. The V gene is TRBV6-1, the J gene TRBJ2-3; D is ambiguous. Deletions cut 2 bases from V and 0 bases from J, with 0 bases between. CDR3 length: 12 amino acids. Germline V CDR1 and CDR2: MNHNS, SASEGT. CDR3 sequence reads: CASSESTDTQYF. Written as DNA, the CDR3 is TGTGCCAGCAGTGAAAGCACAGATACGCAGTATTTT.

The chain combines TRBV6-6 with TRBJ2-3; TRBD1 matches at 8 bases. Germline trimming cut 6 bases from V and 1 base from J; bases unmatched to any gene: 3. Germline V CDR1 and CDR2: MNHNY, SVGAGI (reference sequence). The CDR3 has 14 residues. CDR3 residues: CASRKDRGTDTQYF. The CDR3 nucleotides read TGTGCCAGCAGAAAGGACAGGGGCACAGATACGCAGTATTTT.

The chain joins TRBV27 to TRBJ1-2, with D possibly TRBD1 on 6 matching bases. Germline assignment: CDR1 MNHEY and CDR2 SMNVEV (reference sequence). This CDR3 spans 13 amino acids. V lost 3 bases and J 2 bases, leaving 7 bases between the germline ends. The CDR3 sequence: CASSFTGNYGYTF. CDR3 bases: TGTGCCAGCAGTTTCACAGGGAACTATGGCTACACCTTC.

This sequence joins TRBV19 and TRBJ1-1; 7 bases align to TRBD1. V was clipped by 6 bases and J by 1 base; unmatched bases: 14. The CDR3 is made up of 17 amino acids. Germline CDR1 reads LNHDA; CDR2 reads SQIVND (reference sequence). The CDR3 spells CASSQERQGGWNTEAFF. The CDR3 region has the DNA TGTGCCAGTAGCCAAGAAAGACAGGGAGGATGGAACACTGAAGCTTTCTTT.

This chain links TRBV29-1 with TRBJ2-7, with D unresolved. V was pared by 7 bases and J by 6 bases, with 16 bases between. The CDR3 covers 12 residues. Looked up from germline, CDR1 is SQVTM and CDR2 is ANQGSEA. The CDR3 sequence: CSGFLALGEQYF. The DNA of the CDR3 is TGCAGCGGATTTCTGGCTTTGGGCGAGCAGTACTTC.

The CDR3 nucleotides are TGTGCCAGCAGCCGAGGGGGAGGGGATCAGCCCCAGCATTTT. It specifies CASSRGGGDQPQHF. The chain uses TRBV5-8 and TRBJ1-5, with a weak D call TRBD1 (6 bases). Between the trimmed V and J ends, which lost 4 bases and 5 bases, there was a span of 13 bases. The length of the CDR3 is 14 residues. The germline gives CDR1 SGHTS, CDR2 YDEGEE. Complete variable domain (other parts from reference TRBV5-8 and TRBJ1-5): EAGVTQSPTHLIKTRGQQATLRCSPISGHTSVYWYQQALGLGLQFLLWYDEGEERNRGNFPPRFSGRQFPNYSSELNVNALELEDSALYLCASSRGGGDQPQHFGDGTRLSIL.

The chain joins TRBV10-3 to TRBJ1-5; TRBD1 aligns across 9 bases. This CDR3 is 15 amino acids long. Unmatched junction bases numbered 7, after V lost 3 bases and J lost 7 bases. The germline V gene encodes CDR1 ENHRY and CDR2 SYGVKD. The CDR3: CAISEGQGQNQPQHF. The CDR3 DNA sequence: TGTGCCATCAGTGAAGGACAGGGGCAAAACCAGCCCCAGCATTTT.

J is TRBJ2-3 and V is TRBV5-1; D gene uncertain. The CDR3 consists of 14 residues. Germline values: CDR1 SGHRS, CDR2 YFSETQ. V lost 6 bases to trimming and J lost 2 bases, with 13 bases between them. The CDR3 sequence: CASTLTTTTDTQYF. CDR3 coding DNA: TGCGCCAGCACCCTCACTACCACCACAGATACGCAGTATTTT.

The chain has TRBV29-1 and TRBJ2-1, with no clear D. Germline lookup yields CDR1 SQVTM and CDR2 ANQGSEA. The CDR3 has 13 residues. Trimming removed 7 bases from V and 9 bases from J, with 19 bases in between. The CDR3 bases are TGCAGCGCCTCATTAGGTTTTAATGCTGAGCAGTTCTTC. Protein: CSASLGFNAEQFF.

The V gene is TRBV11-2, the J gene TRBJ1-4; D is undetermined. CDR1 and CDR2 from the germline V gene are SGHAT and FQNNGV. V gave up 1 base and J gave up 8 bases, with 8 bases separating them. The CDR3 is made up of 13 amino acids. For the CDR3, the DNA is TGTGCCAGCAGCTTAGGTCGGATAGAAAAACTGTTTTTT. Translating gives CASSLGRIEKLFF.

This rearrangement joins TRBV4-3 to TRBJ2-3; TRBD2 might be the D (7 bases). The germline gives CDR1 LGHNA, CDR2 YSLEER. V lost 0 bases to trimming and J lost 2 bases, with 12 bases between them. The CDR3 has 16 residues. The DNA for the CDR3 is TGCGCCAGCAGCCAAGATGGCGGGGGCCTCACAGATACGCAGTATTTT. Residues: CASSQDGGGLTDTQYF.

CDR3 sequence (DNA): TGCGCCAGCCTTGGCGGGGTGGGCCAGCCCCAGCATTTT. It codes for CASLGGVGQPQHF. The J gene is TRBJ1-5, the V gene TRBV10-2, with D unresolved. The CDR3 runs 13 residues. CDR1 is WSHSY, CDR2 SAAADI, per germline. The germline V and J ends were trimmed by 8 bases and 7 bases, with 15 bases remaining between them.

The V call is TRBV6-5, the J call TRBJ1-3; D remains ambiguous. Trimming cost V 0 bases and J 0 bases, with 9 bases left between them. The CDR3 has 16 residues. CDR1 is MNHEY and CDR2 is SVGAGI in the germline V gene. In DNA form, the CDR3 reads TGTGCCAGCAGTTACTCGAGAGCGTCCTCTGGAAACACCATATATTTT. It yields the protein CASSYSRASSGNTIYF.

The rearrangement uses TRBV29-1 and TRBJ2-5, with 12 nucleotides matching TRBD1. The V gene's germline CDR1 is SQVTM and CDR2 ANQGSEA. Losses at the gene ends were 2 bases for V and 7 bases for J; bases not matched to a gene: 8. The CDR3 loop spans 15 amino acids. The CDR3 region has the DNA TGCAGCGTTGAATCCGGGACAGGGGGCTTCGGGACCCAGTACTTC. Translation gives CSVESGTGGFGTQYF. Combining the CDR3 with reference TRBV29-1 and TRBJ2-5 gives the whole variable domain SAVISQKPSRDICQRGTSLTIQCQVDSQVTMMFWYRQQPGQSLTLIATANQGSEATYESGFVIDKFPISRPNLTFSTLTVSNMSPEDSSIYLCSVESGTGGFGTQYFGPGTRLLVL.

The chain employs TRBV7-9 and TRBJ2-1; possibly TRBD2 for D (6 bases). Germline CDR1 and CDR2: SEHNR and FQNEAQ (reference sequence). The CDR3 sequence is 15 residues long. Trimming shortened V by 7 bases and J by 0 bases, and 13 bases separated the two germline ends. The CDR3 DNA is TGTGCCAGCACCACGGAGGGCCGCTCCTACAATGAGCAGTTCTTC. It yields the protein CASTTEGRSYNEQFF. Full variable domain (missing parts from reference TRBV7-9 and TRBJ2-1): DTGVSQNPRHKITKRGQNVTFRCDPISEHNRLYWYRQTLGQGPEFLTYFQNEAQLEKSRLLSDRFSAERPKGSFSTLEIQRTEQGDSAMYLCASTTEGRSYNEQFFGPGTRLTVL.

V and J are TRBV30 and TRBJ2-1; 12 bases line up with TRBD1. This CDR3 has 17 amino acids. CDR1 and CDR2 from the germline V gene are GTSNPN and SVGIG (reference sequence). V gave up 2 bases and J gave up 9 bases; unmatched junction bases: 14. In DNA form, the CDR3 reads TGTGCCTGGAGTCCTCCGGGCTTGGGACAGGGGGCATCTGAGCAGTTCTTC. Its protein product is CAWSPPGLGQGASEQFF.

The V call is TRBV7-9, the J call TRBJ2-3, with D perhaps TRBD1 (5 bases). In germline, CDR1 is SEHNR, CDR2 FQNEAQ (reference sequence). The CDR3 consists of 14 residues. With 3 bases removed from V and 3 bases from J, the gap between germline ends came to 10 bases. In nucleotides, the CDR3 is TGTGCCAGCAGCTTTCAGGGTAGGACAGATACGCAGTATTTT. Its translation: CASSFQGRTDTQYF.

This clone occurred a few times. The V call is TRBV2, the J call TRBJ1-3; D call uncertain. This CDR3 is built from 16 residues. The V end lost 4 bases, the J end lost 1 base, and 14 bases lay between the germline ends. Germline CDR1 reads SNHLY; CDR2 reads FYNNEI. CDR3: CASSGVEGISGNTIYF. The CDR3, as DNA: TGTGCCAGCAGTGGGGTGGAGGGTATATCTGGAAACACCATATATTTT.

J is TRBJ1-2 and V is TRBV9; possibly TRBD1 for D (5 bases). This CDR3 has 14 amino acids. Deletions cut 4 bases from V and 4 bases from J, with 14 bases between. Germline V gene lookup returns CDR1 SGDLS and CDR2 YYNGEE. The CDR3 nucleotides read TGTGCCAGCAGCTCCCCGACAGCATCCTATGGCTACACCTTC. Translation: CASSSPTASYGYTF.

This sequence joins TRBV5-5 and TRBJ2-7, with 8 bases fitting TRBD1. Germline CDR1 SGHKS, CDR2 YYEKEE (reference sequence). With V trimmed by 0 bases and J by 4 bases, 6 bases remained unmatched. The CDR3 totals 15 residues. The CDR3 protein is CASSLEHRGEYEQYF. The CDR3 nucleotides read TGTGCCAGCAGCTTGGAGCACAGGGGGGAGTACGAGCAGTACTTC.

The genes are TRBV5-5 and TRBJ1-1; 7 nucleotides agree with TRBD1. The V gene's germline CDR1 is SGHKS and CDR2 YYEKEE (reference sequence). The V and J ends lost 1 base and 1 base, in that order; junction bases with no gene match: 4. The CDR3 extends over 15 amino acids. The CDR3 DNA is TGTGCCAGCAGCTTGCCCAGGGGGAGGAACACTGAAGCTTTCTTT. Its protein product is CASSLPRGRNTEAFF.

This sequence joins TRBV6-5 and TRBJ2-7; 7 bases map to TRBD1. Unmatched junction bases numbered 7, after V lost 5 bases and J lost 3 bases. The V gene's germline CDR1 is MNHEY and CDR2 SVGAGI. The CDR3 spans 14 residues. CDR3 in DNA: TGTGCCAGCAGTCCCCAGGGGACAGACTACGAGCAGTACTTC. As protein: CASSPQGTDYEQYF.

The chain combines TRBV6-5 with TRBJ2-7; TRBD1 agrees at 7 bases. This CDR3 contains 15 residues. CDR1 is MNHEY and CDR2 is SVGAGI in the germline V gene. The junction had 6 bases not matched to a gene; V was cut back by 4 bases and J by 0 bases. CDR3 nucleotides: TGTGCCAGCAGTTCCCGGACAGGCCTCTCCTACGAGCAGTACTTC. Its translation is CASSSRTGLSYEQYF.

The chain combines TRBV6-6 with TRBJ2-1; TRBD2 aligns across 8 bases. J gave up 2 bases and V 6 bases, and 3 bases lay outside the gene matches. Germline values: CDR1 MNHNY, CDR2 SVGAGI (reference sequence). This CDR3 is built from 14 residues. CDR3 sequence reads: CASSRAGAYNEQFF. The CDR3 DNA is TGTGCCAGCAGCCGAGCGGGGGCCTACAATGAGCAGTTCTTC.

This clone was picked up a small number of times. The chain couples TRBV11-3 to TRBJ2-1; D might be TRBD1 or TRBD2, each matching 5 bases. V shed 1 base and J shed 7 bases, with 17 bases lying between them. Per germline, CDR1 SGHNT and CDR2 YENEEA. The CDR3 is 16 amino acids. For the CDR3, the DNA is TGTGCCAGCAGCTTAGGAGTCGGGACGGGTACTAATGAGCAGTTCTTC. As protein: CASSLGVGTGTNEQFF.

In DNA form, the CDR3 reads TGTGCCAGCAGCTCAGACAGGAATAGCAATCAGCCCCAGCATTTT. This translates into CASSSDRNSNQPQHF. This chain connects TRBV6-1 to TRBJ1-5; TRBD1 might be the D (6 bases). V was trimmed by 6 bases and J by 0 bases, leaving 12 bases between them. Germline lookup yields CDR1 MNHNS and CDR2 SASEGT. The CDR3 length is 15 residues.

The rearrangement uses TRBV6-5 and TRBJ1-4; D is unclear. V was pared by 2 bases and J by 4 bases, with 11 bases between. Germline V lookup: CDR1 MNHEY, CDR2 SVGAGI. The length of the CDR3 is 15 residues. The CDR3 region has the DNA TGTGCCAGCAGTTACAATACGAACTTTAATGAAAAACTGTTTTTT. It translates to CASSYNTNFNEKLFF.

The chain is built from TRBV19 and TRBJ2-1; 9 bases align to TRBD2. This CDR3 spans 14 amino acids. J was trimmed by 2 bases and V by 6 bases; bases with no gene match: 2. Germline CDR1 reads LNHDA; CDR2 reads SQIVND (reference sequence). CDR3 in DNA: TGTGCCAGTAGGTGGACTAGCGCCTACAATGAGCAGTTCTTC. Translation: CASRWTSAYNEQFF.

For the CDR3, the DNA is TGTGCCAGCAGCTCCGGACAGGCTAGCACAGATACGCAGTATTTT. As protein: CASSSGQASTDTQYF. V usage is TRBV7-9 and J usage is TRBJ2-3; TRBD1 aligns across 7 bases. The CDR3 runs to 15 residues. Germline CDR1 and CDR2: SEHNR and FQNEAQ (reference sequence). V lost 4 bases to trimming and J lost 0 bases; unmatched junction nucleotides: 4. Combining the CDR3 with reference TRBV7-9 and TRBJ2-3 gives the whole variable domain DTGVSQNPRHKITKRGQNVTFRCDPISEHNRLYWYRQTLGQGPEFLTYFQNEAQLEKSRLLSDRFSAERPKGSFSTLEIQRTEQGDSAMYLCASSSGQASTDTQYFGPGTRLTVL.

This clone turned up a few times. The rearrangement joins TRBV4-1 to TRBJ2-6; the D gene is possibly TRBD2 (6 bases). Trimming cost V 0 bases and J 4 bases, with 16 bases left between them. CDR1 and CDR2 from the germline V gene are MGHRA and YSYEKL. CDR3 length: 18 residues. CDR3 amino acids: CASSQDSFTGVGANVLTF. In DNA, the CDR3 is TGCGCCAGCAGCCAAGACAGTTTCACGGGGGTAGGGGCCAACGTCCTGACTTTC.